The rows below give T cell receptor beta chains drawn from one sample of a study of blood T cell repertoires in COVID-19. Assay used: immunoSEQ multiplex PCR; TCRdb lists only in-frame clones, some missing. The sample shows roughly 57,000 clones, roughly 90% of them seen only once. Sequenced material: peripheral blood. These receptors were collected from a human donor in a cohort sampled during active COVID-19. CDR3s include the opening cysteine and the closing phenylalanine or tryptophan. Clone size is stated in some rows and not others, as once, few, many or a class when expanded.

size,J,V,CDR3
-,TRBJ2-3,TRBV5-1,CASSLAGTTAISLAPDTQYF
once,TRBJ2-7,TRBV6-6,CASSTSGTGYSYEQYF
-,TRBJ2-7,TRBV6-2/TRBV6-3,CASSSGTGFSKGYF
-,TRBJ2-3,TRBV10-1,CASDRDSNTQYF
few,TRBJ1-5,TRBV2,CASSGQGNSNQPQHF
once,TRBJ2-5,TRBV5-1,CASSLEASGLKTQYF
-,TRBJ1-3,TRBV4-2,CASSEVQISGNTIYF
-,TRBJ2-7,TRBV6-5,CASSQRAGPGYEQYF
once,TRBJ2-3,TRBV6-1,CASSELTGWDRRTDTQYF
-,TRBJ2-5,TRBV7-2,CASSLPSPLRSRPAQYF
-,TRBJ1-1,TRBV20-1,CSASDPTPLTGVGEAFF
-,TRBJ2-5,TRBV3-1/TRBV3-2,CASSRSGAQETQYF
-,TRBJ2-7,TRBV5-4,CASSLDRSSYEQYF
-,TRBJ1-2,TRBV10-3,CAIYSGTGGAHYGYTF